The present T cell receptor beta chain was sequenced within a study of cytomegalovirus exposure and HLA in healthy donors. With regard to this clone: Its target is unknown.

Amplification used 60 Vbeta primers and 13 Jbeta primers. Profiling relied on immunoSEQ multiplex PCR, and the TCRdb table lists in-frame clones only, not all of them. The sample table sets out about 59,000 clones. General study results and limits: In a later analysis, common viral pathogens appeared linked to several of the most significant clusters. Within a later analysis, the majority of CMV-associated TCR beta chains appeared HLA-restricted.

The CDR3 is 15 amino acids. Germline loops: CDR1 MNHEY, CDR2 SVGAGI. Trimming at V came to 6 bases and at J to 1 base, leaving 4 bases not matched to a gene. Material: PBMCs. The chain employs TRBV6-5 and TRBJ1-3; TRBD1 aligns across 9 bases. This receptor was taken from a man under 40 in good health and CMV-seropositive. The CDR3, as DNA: TGTGCCAGCAGGGGACAGGGAGGGTCTGGAAACACCATATATTTT. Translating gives CASRGQGGSGNTIYF.